The following is a T cell receptor beta chain sequence with its context. The germline V and J ends were trimmed by 3 bases and 8 bases, with 13 bases remaining between them. Germline CDR1 reads LNHDA; CDR2 reads SQIVND (reference sequence). The CDR3 covers 13 residues. The data stem from a study of blood T cell repertoires in COVID-19. Looking at the study overall: T cells, B-cell-depleted T cells, or PBMCs supplied cDNA or gDNA.

Using immunoSEQ multiplex PCR, the repertoire was profiled, and TCRdb retains in-frame clones only, with some absent. This sample has a few hundred thousand clones, with 75% to 90% found just once. The sequencing sample was made of peripheral blood. The chain joins TRBV19 to TRBJ1-2; maybe TRBD1 (6 bases). The clonotype comes from a man aged 25 to 45 with active or convalescent COVID-19. The CDR3 sequence: CASSIRRGEGYTF. CDR3 bases: TGTGCCAGTAGTATCCGCAGGGGAGAGGGCTACACCTTC. The whole variable domain, remainder taken from reference TRBV19 and TRBJ1-2, is DGGITQSPKYLFRKEGQNVTLSCEQNLNHDAMYWYRQDPGQGLRLIYYSQIVNDFQKGDIAEGYSVSREKKESFPLTVTSAQKNPTAFYLCASSIRRGEGYTFGSGTRLTVV.